This T cell receptor beta chain was observed in a study of cytomegalovirus exposure and HLA in healthy donors (dated by TCRdb to about 2017). In the study overall: In an earlier analysis of fewer than 750 of the donors, 250 to 300 Gb of sequence data and 90 million to 120 million unique TCR beta sequences from 150 million to 200 million T cells were reported. Among over 350 genotyped donors of the cohort, an average of about 240,000 unique TCR beta nucleotide sequences were sequenced per donor, 15% to 20% of them non-productive. The study combined high-throughput TCR immunosequencing, statistical association of individual TCRs with disease status, and machine learning to predict cytomegalovirus infection status. In a later genetic analysis, genome-wide SNP genotypes for about 55% of the 666 donors were used, and that subset was treated as a discovery cohort. The study used immunosequencing to profile the T cell repertoires of 600 to 850 subjects and linked those repertoires to cytomegalovirus serostatus. The study aimed to test whether cataloging public T cell receptors could reveal signatures of past pathogen exposure. Rather than using new phenotypic data, the later analysis identified candidate immune exposures from TCR beta sequences and from how often those sequences occurred across donors. Roughly 320 gigabases of sequencing data and 91 million or so unique TCR sequences made up an early release that covered several hundred HLA-typed donors. In addition to the first cohort of 650 to 750 subjects, a separate validation cohort of approximately 110 different subjects was used. Because of strong linkage in the cohort, roughly five DR-DQ haplotypes were treated as single units for association and clustering. In an earlier analysis of 550 to 700 of the donors, high-throughput TCR beta sequencing was used to judge whether each TCR beta V gene segment behaved as functional or pseudogenic. Of the 350 to 450 genotyped donors, roughly 85% fell in the genetic ancestry cluster associated with self-reported Caucasian donors. Typing coverage differed by locus: A, B, C, DRB1 and DQB1 were typed in roughly 620-640 donors, DQA1 in 522, DPA1 in approximately 610, and DPB1 in just under 490. Donor age, sex, ethnicity and CMV serostatus were collected together with the repertoire data. Both class I and class II loci were covered by HLA typing, at four-digit resolution. To study patterns of TCR occurrence, a later analysis re-analyzed previously published TCR beta repertoires from 550 to 800 donors and added high-resolution HLA genotyping. All discovery cohort repertoires had been generated on a single sequencing platform. What the authors observed across the whole study: According to a later analysis, most CMV-associated TCR beta chains appeared to be HLA-restricted, and the HLA associations seemed to be driven largely by CMV exposure. Some IMGT-functional V segments, including TRBV6-2 and TRBV6-3, could not be distinguished by the 87-base-pair reads and were therefore excluded. A later genetic analysis associated a missense DCLRE1C variant with V-gene and J-gene trimming of TCR beta chains, and an independent cohort replicated the association. In a later analysis, the rate of TCR association differed among HLA loci, with DRB1 alleles having the most associated TCRs and HLA-C alleles having the fewest. Compared with equally common non-associated chains, HLA-associated TCR beta chains in a later analysis were more clonally expanded and had lower generation probabilities. A total of roughly 160 TCR beta chains were listed by the study as associated with cytomegalovirus. HLA typing was unavailable for some donors at each locus, so association tests used only the typed subset. Because counts were too low, seventeen rarely observed V segments, including chromosome 9 orphons, were excluded from the earlier analysis of 587 of the donors. In a later analysis, some 17,000 TCR beta sequences were associated with specific HLA alleles at a false discovery rate of 0.05. A further reported finding was that TCR beta sequences accurately predicted the HLA-A and HLA-B alleles for most subjects in the first cohort. Roughly uniform sequencing depth across donors was assumed in presence/absence analyses, although this assumption may not hold. According to a later genetic analysis, donors in an Asian-associated ancestry cluster had fewer N-insertions in productive TCRs than the approximately 650-donor mean. Linkage disequilibrium might explain the correlated functional status among segregating V segments, but an unknown experimental factor could not be excluded. The classifier was reported to diagnose cytomegalovirus status with high specificity and sensitivity in both the original cohort and the validation cohort. A later analysis reported that several top co-occurrence clusters appeared linked to parvovirus B19, influenza, CMV and Epstein-Barr virus. In vitro tests confirmed that a few of the cytomegalovirus-associated TCR beta chains recognize cytomegalovirus antigens. Most TCR sequences were observed very rarely across donors, whereas some public TCRs were present in many individuals. When HLA alleles, especially DR and DQ, strongly co-occurred, TCR associations were difficult to assign to individual alleles. The authors suggested that the approach could potentially be generalized to other disease states and immunological phenotypes. The sequencing pipeline was judged likely to have produced a cluster of highly shared sequence variants as a technical artifact. The only immune exposure information available for the cohort was CMV serostatus. An earlier analysis of 587 of the donors showed that most TCR beta V segments appeared in productive rearrangements either about 87% or about 30% of the time, which broadly matched IMGT annotations. In this cohort, only TCR beta chains were sequenced, and detectable features were limited by the absence of alpha or paired-chain data.

Library preparation used the immunoSEQ multiplex PCR assay. For the multiplex PCR, a mixture combining 60 forward primers for TCR Vbeta segments and 13 reverse primers for TCR Jbeta segments was used. The CDR3 region of rearranged TCR beta genes was amplified from genomic DNA by a multiplex PCR assay. The Illumina HiSeq System was used to sequence the amplified TCR beta libraries as 87-base-pair reads. Regarding the original processing steps: A later analysis tallied 80 million to 95 million unique TCR beta chains across the roughly 610 repertoires, and some 12 million of those chains were shared by two or more donors. Raw reads were error-corrected and collapsed into unique sequences with a nearest-neighbor algorithm that merged closely related sequences to remove PCR and sequencing errors. Alignment of CDR3 sequences to IMGT reference sequences was used to assign V, D and J gene segments. For a sequence to be retained, a match of at least six nucleotides to both a V gene segment and a J gene segment was required. Rearrangements were called productive when the CDR3 lacked stop codons and stayed in frame with V and J; all others were non-productive. Following IMGT convention, CDR3 was defined as the stretch from the second conserved V-encoded cysteine to the conserved J-encoded phenylalanine. In an earlier analysis of roughly 580 of the donors, sequences lacking an unambiguous match to a single V gene segment were excluded. An earlier analysis of some 610 of the donors called V segments functional above 56.7% productive rearrangements and segregating when the between-donor standard deviation exceeded 5%. To diagnose cytomegalovirus status from the catalog of TCR beta chain sequences, a statistical classification framework was built. A later analysis assigned V and J genes by comparing TCR nucleotide sequences with IMGT/GENE-DB human TR gene sequences. A later analysis assigned CDR3 sequences and most-parsimonious VDJ recombination scenarios with the TCRdist pipeline. In a later analysis, each TCR beta chain was defined by its CDR3 amino acid sequence together with its V-gene family, and reads lacking a unique V-gene family were excluded. In a later analysis, approximately 590 highly shared, low-generation-probability nucleotide sequences were removed to address suspected cross-contamination and a sequencing artifact. A later analysis calculated a clonal expansion index for each public chain from normalized within-repertoire ranks of inferred template counts. In a later analysis, generation probabilities were computed using a VDJ recombination model fitted to out-of-frame rearrangements, and the results were checked against IGoR. A later analysis scored TCR-TCR, TCR-HLA and TCR-CMV co-occurrence with hypergeometric tests, applying a repertoire-size bias correction to TCR pairs. To estimate false discovery rates, a later analysis permuted the HLA or CMV assignments 20 times. A later analysis grouped co-occurring TCRs with DBSCAN, adding TCRdist sequence similarity when clustering within HLA-allele-positive subsets. For co-occurrence clustering, repertoires with fewer than 30,000 or more than 120,000 public chains were excluded, along with roughly 5 repertoires with anomalous nucleotide sharing. In its TCRdb copy, this immuneACCESS table keeps in-frame sequences only and misses some clones. Where compared with another copy, unresolved V genes explain less than half of these, and the others have no known cause. V and J calls plus clone size are reproduced from that table; the DNA served to infer D and trimming. The sample table holds under 200,000 clones, of which about four fifths were seen once. Clones ranked in the top ten supply around 0.4% of the sample.

Details on this clone: Its antigen is currently not known. Qualities for individual bases were not recorded, and no much larger clone is one base off.

The cysteine opens and the phenylalanine closes a CDR3 of 16 amino acids. CDR3 DNA is the only sequence kept; it has 48 bases, read in frame from the first base. V lost 0 bases and J lost 3 bases, and the count of bases not matched to a germline gene is 5. CDR1 and CDR2, looked up from the germline V gene, are SGDLS and YYNGEE. In total, just over 650 healthy bone marrow donors made up the cohort. Cohort members were all nominally healthy when sampled, although unrecorded immune exposures were likely present. The donor was CMV seropositive and was included in the group of 270 or so seropositive cohort members. Every donor gave a peripheral blood sample, and the peripheral blood mononuclear cells from that sample were used for TCR beta sequencing. The Qiagen DNeasy Blood Extraction Kit was used to extract genomic DNA from the blood cell samples.

The source of this sequence is a male donor in good health and CMV-seropositive. The V and J genes are TRBV9 and TRBJ2-1, and TRBD1 matches 8 of the central bases. Sequencing was done on a sample of PBMCs. CDR3 region: CASSVGGTGVYNEQFF. The nucleotide sequence reads TGTGCCAGCAGCGTAGGCGGGACAGGAGTCTACAATGAGCAGTTCTTC.